Shown below are 17 T cell receptor beta chains from a single sample sequenced in a study of response to subunit inactivated influenza vaccine. TCRdb called the RT-PCR reads again in MiXCR, with one record for every CDR3 protein. Seen here are 530,000 or so distinct CDR3 sequences, less than 15% observed once, and the top ten hold 11%. The sample here was PBMCs from blood, taken less than 13 days after vaccination. Receptors were obtained from a man in his forties or fifties who received an inactivated influenza vaccine.

The chain is built from TRBV5-1 and TRBJ2-3, with TRBD2 identical over 13 bases. The trim removed 3 bases at V and 5 bases at J, leaving 9 bases unmatched. CDR1 and CDR2 (germline): SGHRS, YFSETQ. CDR3 size: 17 residues. The CDR3 sequence is CASSSFGRTSGGDTQYF. As DNA, the CDR3 is TGCGCCAGCAGCTCCTTTGGTCGGACTAGCGGGGGAGATACGCAGTATTTT.

The genes are TRBV30 and TRBJ2-7, with 9 bases that match TRBD2. Trimming removed 4 bases from V and 6 bases from J; junction bases left unmatched: 7. Germline V CDR1 and CDR2: GTSNPN, SVGIG (reference sequence). The CDR3 consists of 13 residues. The CDR3 sequence is CAWNGLALGEQYF. The CDR3 nucleotides are TGTGCCTGGAATGGACTAGCGCTGGGCGAGCAGTACTTC.

This clonotype showed up many times. This chain connects TRBV20-1 to TRBJ2-5, with D perhaps assigned TRBD1 or TRBD2 (5 bases each). Germline values: CDR1 DFQATT, CDR2 SNEGSKA (reference sequence). V was shortened by 5 bases and J by 2 bases, with 27 bases between the two germline ends. The CDR3 is 18 amino acids. This CDR3 is CSALFPLLGDRSQETQYF. The CDR3, as DNA: TGCAGTGCTTTATTCCCCCTCTTGGGGGACCGAAGTCAAGAGACCCAGTACTTC.

This clonotype was observed a few times. A read error may account for a junction end that differs from germline. The V and J genes are TRBV3-1 and TRBJ2-1; unclear D gene. Per germline, CDR1 LGHDT and CDR2 YNNKEL (reference sequence). This CDR3 is 15 amino acids long. DNA for the CDR3: TGTGCCGGCAGCTCCTTCTCCGACAACTACAATGAGCAGTTCTTC. Protein sequence: CAGSSFSDNYNEQFF.

The chain's CDR3 is CSARDGKSSYEQYF. The CDR3 coding sequence is TGCAGTGCTAGAGATGGGAAGAGCTCCTACGAGCAGTACTTC. The chain has TRBV20-1 and TRBJ2-7; D uncertain. Per the germline V gene, CDR1 is DFQATT and CDR2 is SNEGSKA (reference sequence). CDR3 length: 14 residues. V dropped 0 bases and J dropped 0 bases, with 9 bases sitting between them.

The chain carries TRBV5-1 and TRBJ1-2; D is possibly TRBD1 (5 bases). This CDR3 is 13 amino acids long. Trimming took 3 bases from V and 1 from J, leaving 7 bases between them. CDR1 is SGHRS and CDR2 is YFSETQ in the germline V gene. The DNA of the CDR3 is TGCGCCAGCAGCTGGGGCAGTAACTATGGCTACACCTTC. Translation: CASSWGSNYGYTF.

Here the CDR3 reads CASSLVSSGNTGELFF. The CDR3 region has the DNA TGCGCCAGCAGCTTGGTCTCTAGCGGTAACACCGGGGAGCTGTTTTTT. This sequence joins TRBV5-1 and TRBJ2-2; 7 bases are a match to TRBD2. CDR1 and CDR2 (germline): SGHRS, YFSETQ. After removal of 0 bases from V and 2 bases from J, the junction contained 4 bases not matched to a gene. This CDR3 has 16 residues.

The chain has TRBV18 and TRBJ2-3; 12 bases agree with TRBD1. Germline V CDR1 and CDR2: KGHSH, LQKENI. Germline trimming cut 3 bases from V and 4 bases from J; bases unmatched to any gene: 5. The CDR3 has 16 amino acids. The CDR3 DNA reads as TGTGCCAGCTCACCCGGGACAGGGGGCATTGCAGATACGCAGTATTTT. It specifies CASSPGTGGIADTQYF.

This chain uses TRBV7-2 with TRBJ2-5, with D uncertain. Germline V gives CDR1 SGHTA, CDR2 FQGNSA. Trimming shortened V by 3 bases and J by 1 base, and 12 bases separated the two germline ends. The CDR3 covers 15 residues. This chain's CDR3 is CASSFQTGFQETQYF. As DNA, the CDR3 is TGTGCCAGCAGCTTCCAAACCGGTTTCCAAGAGACCCAGTACTTC.

This clonotype has just a few counts. The V gene is TRBV12-3 or TRBV12-4, the J gene TRBJ2-6, with D possibly matching TRBD1 (5 bases). This CDR3 spans 17 amino acids. The V end lost 5 bases, the J end lost 1 base, and 15 bases lay between the germline ends. CDR3 coding DNA: TGTGCCAGCAGTCCTGGGGCTAGTTGGTCTGGGGCCAACGTCCTGACTTTC. This sequence encodes CASSPGASWSGANVLTF.

This chain links TRBV20-1 with TRBJ1-2; a possible D gene is TRBD1 (5 bases). V shed 6 bases and J shed 4 bases, with 15 bases lying between them. The CDR3 has 13 residues. Germline values: CDR1 DFQATT, CDR2 SNEGSKA (reference sequence). As DNA, the CDR3 is TGCAGTGCAAGGTCGCGGGACCGCTATGGCTACACCTTC. It translates to CSARSRDRYGYTF.

In the case of this clonotype: One junction end does not reproduce the germline sequence, and a read error may be involved. This chain links TRBV3-1 with TRBJ2-7; TRBD1 aligns across 7 bases. CDR3 length: 12 residues. The germline CDR1 and CDR2 sequences are LGHDT and YNNKEL (reference sequence). The CDR3 bases are TGTGCCAGCAGCCAAGATAGGTTTGGGACAGAATTC. Translated: CASSQDRFGTEF.

In this sample, this clonotype turned up a few times. The CDR3 DNA sequence: TGCAGCGTCGCTTCGGGGGGGCTCTACACCTTC. Translation: CSVASGGLYTF. The chain carries TRBV29-1 and TRBJ1-2, with D tentatively TRBD1 (6 bases). Trimming took off 6 bases at V and 10 bases at J, with 15 bases between the two ends. The CDR3 extends over 11 amino acids. Germline CDR1 and CDR2: SQVTM and ANQGSEA.

The V and J genes are TRBV28 and TRBJ2-6; perhaps TRBD1 as D (6 bases). V lost 5 bases, J lost 0 bases, and 11 bases lay in between. The germline V gene encodes CDR1 MDHEN and CDR2 SYDVKM. The CDR3 spans 16 residues. As DNA, the CDR3 is TGTGCCAGCAGTCCCTGGACAGACTCTGGGGCCAACGTCCTGACTTTC. Its translation is CASSPWTDSGANVLTF.

The chain is built from TRBV12-3 or TRBV12-4 and TRBJ1-1, with 10 bases that match TRBD1. The CDR3 has 14 amino acids. V shed 6 bases, J shed 5 bases, and the junction held 6 bases outside the gene matches. In DNA, the CDR3 is TGTGCCAGCAGACCTGACAGGGGGCCGACTGAAGCTTTCTTT. Translated, it gives CASRPDRGPTEAFF.

J is TRBJ2-5 and V is TRBV25-1; D call uncertain. Germline CDR1 MGHDK, CDR2 SYGVNS. The V and J ends lost 2 bases and 9 bases respectively, with 10 bases between them. CDR3 size: 12 residues. The DNA of the CDR3 is TGTGCCAGCAGTGAACGTCAAAGTGCCCAGTACTTC. It yields the protein CASSERQSAQYF.

The sample holds many counts of this clonotype. This chain connects TRBV5-5 to TRBJ2-7; no clear D. Between the trimmed V and J ends, which lost 1 base and 3 bases, there was a span of 8 bases. Germline V lookup: CDR1 SGHKS, CDR2 YYEKEE (reference sequence). The CDR3 contains 13 residues. The CDR3 bases are TGTGCCAGCAGCTTGTCCGCGAACTACGAGCAGTACTTC. Amino acid sequence: CASSLSANYEQYF.